This section outlines one TCR beta chain sequence together with its context. PCR was performed using 60 Vbeta and 13 Jbeta primers. Data came from immunoSEQ multiplex PCR; TCRdb stores just in-frame clones and leaves some out. In all, the sample yields about 62,000 clones. CDR1 GTSNPN and CDR2 SVGIG come from the germline V gene (reference sequence). Deletions cut 3 bases from V and 2 bases from J, with 11 bases between. The CDR3 has 14 residues. This specimen belongs to a study of cytomegalovirus exposure and HLA in healthy donors. Study context: A prior analysis found about 110 million unique TCR beta sequences from 150 million to 200 million T cells. Early released data had 65 million to 100 million unique TCRs, all coming from HLA-typed donors.

J is TRBJ1-3 and V is TRBV30, with D maybe TRBD1 (6 bases). The receptor comes from a man in his thirties or forties in good health and CMV-seropositive. The sequenced material came from PBMCs. The DNA of the CDR3 is TGTGCCTGGAGACGGGACAATGCTGGAAACACCATATATTTT. Translating gives CAWRRDNAGNTIYF.